This T cell receptor beta chain was recovered during a study of blood T cell repertoires in COVID-19. V dropped 8 bases and J dropped 2 bases, with 13 bases sitting between them. CDR3 length: 14 amino acids. CDR1 and CDR2 (germline): SGHTA, FQGNSA. Per the original methods: The assay estimated nucleated cells by amplifying reference gene primers. The repertoire was sequenced with immunoSEQ multiplex PCR; TCRdb's copy has only in-frame clones and lacks some. Clone size and the V and J calls come from that table; the DNA yielded D and trimming. The sample comprises hundreds of thousands of clones, roughly 90% of which are singletons, and 3.5% to 4% rests with the top ten.

This receptor was identified in a woman between 45 and 60 years old with active or convalescent COVID-19. Sequencing input: peripheral blood. The rearrangement uses TRBV7-2 and TRBJ1-5; D gene uncertain. CDR3 DNA sequence: TGTGCCAGCTCGCCGGCGGCTGGCAATCAGCCCCAGCATTTT. Its translation is CASSPAAGNQPQHF.